This T cell receptor (beta chain) was retrieved from a study of Graves' ophthalmopathy and Graves' hyperthyroidism. The CDR3 is 14 residues long. Germline CDR1 and CDR2: SGDLS and YYNGEE. V was clipped by 5 bases and J by 1 base, with 13 bases between them. RNA transcripts served as template for amplifying TCR beta CDR3 sequences. HTBI primers primed a first-round RT-PCR, and a second-round multiplex PCR followed. TCRdb re-called the multiplex PCR reads with MiXCR, one entry per CDR3 protein. The sample yields around 670,000 distinct CDR3 sequences, 40% seen once. Turning to this clonotype: Its antigen is unidentified.

General study results and limits: Most expanded clonotypes in thyroid above 0.001 frequency also showed up in blood.

The chain employs TRBV9 and TRBJ2-7; D gene unclear. Sequencing was performed on peripheral blood. The receptor's source is an adult man with Graves' ophthalmopathy. The CDR3 is CASSLSPDSYEQYF. The CDR3 DNA reads as TGTGCCAGCAGTTTATCCCCAGATTCCTACGAGCAGTACTTC.